This TCR beta chain was identified in a study of T-cell memory formation after mild COVID-19. The study's findings and limits: Clones that contracted clustered mainly in CM and EM if CD4+ and in EMRA if CD8+.

Each CDR3 protein is one row after TCRdb ran MiXCR on the 5' RACE reads. The data show about 430,000 distinct CDR3 sequences, with less than 25% seen just once and 7.5% to 10% held by the top ten. On this clonotype itself: Its antigen is still unknown.

The TCR sequence derives from an adult woman who had mild COVID-19 (a few samples of this study predate the infection). Cell type and time point are not known. Sequenced: PBMCs or a T cell subset sorted from them (not recorded which).

The CDR3 DNA follows: TGTGCCAGCAGCTCGGGACAGGCTAACTATGGCTACACCTTC. It translates to CASSSGQANYGYTF. The V and J genes are TRBV7-3 and TRBJ1-2; 8 nucleotides line up with TRBD1. V shed 4 bases and J 0 bases; nucleotides not matched to a gene: 1. Germline values: CDR1 SGHTA, CDR2 FQGTGA. CDR3 length equals 14 residues.